Listed below are T cell receptor beta chains from one sample, sequenced in a study of OX40 agonist ivuxolimab in advanced cancers. Clones were sequenced by immunoSEQ multiplex PCR, and TCRdb holds only the in-frame ones, with some missing. The sample has about 20,000 clones, just over 85% seen once. The specimen comprised CD4+ or CD8+ T cells sorted from blood, sampled in a trial of the OX40 agonist ivuxolimab. The receptor source for this set is an adult with an advanced solid tumor such as melanoma, head and neck, liver or kidney cancer. CDR3s include the opening cysteine and the closing phenylalanine or tryptophan. Fields, in order: V gene, D gene, J gene, clone size, CDR3 protein, CDR3 DNA. The D gene is left open where the match is weak. Clone size is given for some rows only: seen once, a few or many times, or a class if the clone is expanded.

>TRBV9|NA|TRBJ2-1|NA
CASSGRVLGGVGNEQFF
TGTGCCAGCAGCGGTCGAGTCTTGGGGGGCGTTGGAAATGAGCAGTTCTTC
>TRBV28|TRBD2|TRBJ2-7|few
CASSPSLAWGGSYEQYF
TGTGCCAGCAGTCCTTCCCTGGCATGGGGGGGCTCCTACGAGCAGTACTTC
>TRBV7-2|TRBD1|TRBJ1-5|NA
CASSLGQGGQPQHF
TGTGCCAGCAGCTTAGGACAGGGAGGTCAGCCCCAGCATTTT
>TRBV9|TRBD1|TRBJ2-1|NA
CASSTPRTGGFKDEQFF
TGTGCCAGCAGCACCCCCCGGACAGGGGGCTTTAAGGATGAGCAGTTCTTC
>TRBV5-1|NA|TRBJ1-1|NA
CASSLHNSLANTEAFF
TGCGCCAGCAGCTTGCACAATAGTCTCGCGAACACTGAAGCTTTCTTT
>TRBV29-1|NA|TRBJ2-2|NA
CSVRGNTGELFF
TGCAGCGTTAGGGGAAATACCGGGGAGCTGTTTTTT
>TRBV9|NA|TRBJ2-2|NA
CASSVPGELFF
TGTGCCAGCAGCGTACCCGGGGAGCTGTTTTTT
>TRBV27|NA|TRBJ2-7|NA
CASSSYITYEQYF
TGTGCCAGCAGTTCGTATATTACCTACGAGCAGTACTTC
>TRBV11-2|NA|TRBJ2-7|NA
CASSLVENLLEQYF
TGTGCCAGCAGCTTAGTCGAGAACCTACTCGAGCAGTACTTC
>TRBV4-1|NA|TRBJ2-1|NA
CASSHEISLNEQFF
TGCGCCAGCAGCCACGAGATCTCACTCAATGAGCAGTTCTTC
>TRBV5-1|TRBD1|TRBJ2-7|NA
CASSLTGGDEQYF
TGCGCCAGCAGCTTGACAGGGGGCGACGAGCAGTACTTC
>TRBV7-9|NA|TRBJ1-2|NA
CASSLAIGIYGYTF
TGTGCCAGCAGCTTAGCGATCGGTATCTATGGCTACACCTTC
>TRBV6-5|NA|TRBJ2-7|NA
CASAGSFLHEQYF
TGTGCCAGCGCCGGGTCTTTCCTCCACGAGCAGTACTTC
>TRBV7-8|NA|TRBJ1-2|NA
CASSLYEGGLGYTF
TGTGCCAGCAGCTTATATGAGGGGGGGCTTGGCTACACCTTC
>TRBV5-6|TRBD2|TRBJ2-7|NA
CASSSGLAVYEQYF
TGTGCCAGCAGCTCTGGACTAGCCGTGTACGAGCAGTACTTC
>TRBV9|NA|TRBJ2-6|NA
CASSFPGLILTF
TGTGCCAGCAGCTTTCCGGGTCTGATCCTGACTTTC
>TRBV14|NA|TRBJ2-7|NA
CASSQDGRRVLYEQYF
TGTGCCAGCAGCCAAGATGGACGGCGGGTTTTGTACGAGCAGTACTTC
>TRBV4-1|NA|TRBJ1-5|NA
CASSHEEGGNQPQHF
TGCGCCAGCAGCCACGAGGAGGGCGGCAATCAGCCCCAGCATTTT
>TRBV4-1|TRBD1|TRBJ2-7|NA
CASTSSYGTVDEQYF
TGCGCCAGCACCTCAAGCTACGGGACAGTGGACGAGCAGTACTTC
>TRBV7-2|NA|TRBJ2-7|few
CASSLGSSGTPLHF
TGTGCCAGCAGCTTAGGATCTTCCGGGACCCCGTTACACTTC
>TRBV27|TRBD2|TRBJ2-5|NA
CASSLSGEETQYF
TGTGCCAGCAGTTTAAGCGGGGAAGAGACCCAGTACTTC
>TRBV5-6|NA|TRBJ2-1|NA
CASSLMLATGNEQFF
TGTGCCAGCAGCTTGATGCTAGCGACTGGCAATGAGCAGTTCTTC
>TRBV4-1|NA|TRBJ2-2|NA
CASSQDTQLDTLSAGELFF
TGCGCCAGCAGCCAAGATACTCAATTAGACACACTAAGCGCCGGGGAGCTGTTTTTT
>TRBV4-1|NA|TRBJ1-1|NA
CASSQDREIGRTEAFF
TGCGCCAGCAGCCAAGACCGAGAGATAGGTCGCACTGAAGCTTTCTTT
>TRBV11-2|NA|TRBJ1-5|NA
CASSPTVGNQPQHF
TGTGCCAGCAGTCCGACAGTGGGCAATCAGCCCCAGCATTTT
>TRBV7-6|NA|TRBJ2-1|NA
CASSLVDNEQFF
TGTGCCAGCAGCTTAGTAGACAATGAGCAGTTCTTC
>TRBV6-1|TRBD1|TRBJ1-5|NA
CASLGTGPNQPQHF
TGTGCCAGCCTCGGGACAGGGCCTAATCAGCCCCAGCATTTT
>TRBV7-9|TRBD1|TRBJ1-2|few
CASSSGQGDYGYTF
TGTGCCAGCAGCTCAGGACAGGGTGACTATGGCTACACCTTC
>TRBV18|TRBD1|TRBJ2-1|NA
CASSPGTGAHEQFF
TGTGCCAGCTCACCTGGGACAGGGGCCCATGAGCAGTTCTTC
>TRBV2|NA|TRBJ1-1|NA
CASSEWAHTEAFF
TGTGCCAGCAGTGAATGGGCCCACACTGAAGCTTTCTTT